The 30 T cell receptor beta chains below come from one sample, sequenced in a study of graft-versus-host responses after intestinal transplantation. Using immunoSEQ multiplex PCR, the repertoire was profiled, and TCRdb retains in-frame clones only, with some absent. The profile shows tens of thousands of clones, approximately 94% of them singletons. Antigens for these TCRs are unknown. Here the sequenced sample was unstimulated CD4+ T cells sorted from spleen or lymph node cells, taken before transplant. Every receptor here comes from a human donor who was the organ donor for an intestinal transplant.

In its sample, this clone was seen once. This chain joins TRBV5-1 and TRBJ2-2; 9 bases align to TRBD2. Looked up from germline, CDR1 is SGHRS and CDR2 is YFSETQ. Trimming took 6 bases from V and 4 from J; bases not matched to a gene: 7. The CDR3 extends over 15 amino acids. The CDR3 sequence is CASMGLAGGTGELFF. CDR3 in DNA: TGCGCCAGCATGGGACTAGCCGGGGGCACCGGGGAGCTGTTTTTT.

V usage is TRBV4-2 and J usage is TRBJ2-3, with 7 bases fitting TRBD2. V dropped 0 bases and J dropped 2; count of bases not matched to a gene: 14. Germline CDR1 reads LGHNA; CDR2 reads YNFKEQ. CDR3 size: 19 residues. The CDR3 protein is CASSQESVRASGFTDTQYF. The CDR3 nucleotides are TGTGCCAGCAGCCAAGAGTCGGTTCGGGCTAGCGGCTTCACAGATACGCAGTATTTT.

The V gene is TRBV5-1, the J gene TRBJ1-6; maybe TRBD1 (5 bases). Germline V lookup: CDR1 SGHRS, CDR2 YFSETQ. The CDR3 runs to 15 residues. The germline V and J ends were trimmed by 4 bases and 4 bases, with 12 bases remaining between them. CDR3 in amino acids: CASSARDYYNSPLHF. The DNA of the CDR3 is TGCGCCAGCAGCGCCAGGGACTATTATAATTCACCCCTCCACTTT. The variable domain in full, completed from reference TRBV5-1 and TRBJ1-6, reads KAGVTQTPRYLIKTRGQQVTLSCSPISGHRSVSWYQQTPGQGLQFLFEYFSETQRNKGNFPGRFSGRQFSNSRSEMNVSTLELGDSALYLCASSARDYYNSPLHFGNGTRLTVT.

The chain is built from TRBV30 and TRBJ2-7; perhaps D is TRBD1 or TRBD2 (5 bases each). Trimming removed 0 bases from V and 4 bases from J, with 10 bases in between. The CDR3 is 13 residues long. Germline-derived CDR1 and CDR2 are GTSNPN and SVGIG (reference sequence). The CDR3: CAWSVSGAYEQYF. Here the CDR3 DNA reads TGTGCCTGGAGTGTTTCCGGGGCTTACGAGCAGTACTTC.

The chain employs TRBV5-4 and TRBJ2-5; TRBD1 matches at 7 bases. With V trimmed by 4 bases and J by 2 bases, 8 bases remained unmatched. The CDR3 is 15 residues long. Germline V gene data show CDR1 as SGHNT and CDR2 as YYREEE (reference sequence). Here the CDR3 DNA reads TGTGCCAGCAGCCCCGGGACAGCACCTCAAGAGACCCAGTACTTC. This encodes CASSPGTAPQETQYF.

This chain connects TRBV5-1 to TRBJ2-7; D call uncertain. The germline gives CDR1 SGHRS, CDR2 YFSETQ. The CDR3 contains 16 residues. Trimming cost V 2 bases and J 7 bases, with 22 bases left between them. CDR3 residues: CASSLVGPPLSREQYF. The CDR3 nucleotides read TGCGCCAGCAGCTTAGTAGGGCCCCCTCTCTCCAGAGAGCAGTACTTC.

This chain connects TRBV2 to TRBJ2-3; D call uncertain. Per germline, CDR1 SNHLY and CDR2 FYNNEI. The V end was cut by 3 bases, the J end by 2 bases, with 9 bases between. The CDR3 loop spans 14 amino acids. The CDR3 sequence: CASSDKRVTDTQYF. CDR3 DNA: TGTGCCAGCAGTGATAAACGGGTCACAGATACGCAGTATTTT. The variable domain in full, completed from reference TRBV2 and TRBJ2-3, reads EPEVTQTPSHQVTQMGQEVILRCVPISNHLYFYWYRQILGQKVEFLVSFYNNEISEKSEIFDDQFSVERPDGSNFTLKIRSTKLEDSAMYFCASSDKRVTDTQYFGPGTRLTVL.

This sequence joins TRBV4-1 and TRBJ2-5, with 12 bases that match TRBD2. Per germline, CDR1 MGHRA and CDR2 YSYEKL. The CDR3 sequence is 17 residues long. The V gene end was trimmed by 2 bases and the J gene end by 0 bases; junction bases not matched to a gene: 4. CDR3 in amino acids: CASSQRLAGAHQETQYF. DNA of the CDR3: TGCGCCAGCAGCCAAAGACTAGCGGGGGCCCACCAAGAGACCCAGTACTTC.

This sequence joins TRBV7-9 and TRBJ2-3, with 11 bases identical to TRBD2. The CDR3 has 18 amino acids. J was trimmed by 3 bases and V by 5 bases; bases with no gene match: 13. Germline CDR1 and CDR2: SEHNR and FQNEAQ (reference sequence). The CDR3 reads CASSQAPIAGGGTDTQYF. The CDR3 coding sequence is TGTGCCAGCAGCCAGGCCCCTATAGCGGGGGGGGGAACAGATACGCAGTATTTT.

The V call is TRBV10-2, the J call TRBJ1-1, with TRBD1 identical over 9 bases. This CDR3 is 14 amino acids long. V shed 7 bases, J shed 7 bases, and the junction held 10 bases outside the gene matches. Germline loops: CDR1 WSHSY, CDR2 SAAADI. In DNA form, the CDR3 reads TGCGCCAGCACAACCGGGACAGGGAAGGGTGAAGCTTTCTTT. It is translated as CASTTGTGKGEAFF.

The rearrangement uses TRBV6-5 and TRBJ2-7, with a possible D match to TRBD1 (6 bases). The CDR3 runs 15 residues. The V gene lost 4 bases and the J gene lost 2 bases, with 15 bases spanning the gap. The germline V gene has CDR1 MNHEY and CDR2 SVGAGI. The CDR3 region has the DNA TGTGCCAGCAGTTCACCCCCGACAGGAACCTACGAGCAGTACTTC. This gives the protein CASSSPPTGTYEQYF.

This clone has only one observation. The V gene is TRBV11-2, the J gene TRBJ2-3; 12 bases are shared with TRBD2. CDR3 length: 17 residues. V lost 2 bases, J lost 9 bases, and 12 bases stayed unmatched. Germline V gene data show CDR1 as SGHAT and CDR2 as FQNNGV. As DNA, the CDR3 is TGTGCCAGCAGCTTAACAGCACTAGCGGGGGGCCCCAGGACGCAGTATTTT. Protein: CASSLTALAGGPRTQYF.

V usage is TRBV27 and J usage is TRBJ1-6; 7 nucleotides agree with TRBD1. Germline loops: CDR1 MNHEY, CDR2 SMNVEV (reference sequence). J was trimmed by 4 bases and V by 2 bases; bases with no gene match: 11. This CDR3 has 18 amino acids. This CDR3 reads CASSLNGDRLLYNSPLHF. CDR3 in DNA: TGTGCCAGCAGTTTAAACGGGGACAGACTTCTTTATAATTCACCCCTCCACTTT.

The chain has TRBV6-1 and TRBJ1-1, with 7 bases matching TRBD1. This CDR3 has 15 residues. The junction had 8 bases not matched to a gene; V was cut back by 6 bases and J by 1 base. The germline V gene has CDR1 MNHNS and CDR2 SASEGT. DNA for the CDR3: TGTGCCAGCAGAGATTTGACAGGGCGGAACACTGAAGCTTTCTTT. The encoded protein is CASRDLTGRNTEAFF.

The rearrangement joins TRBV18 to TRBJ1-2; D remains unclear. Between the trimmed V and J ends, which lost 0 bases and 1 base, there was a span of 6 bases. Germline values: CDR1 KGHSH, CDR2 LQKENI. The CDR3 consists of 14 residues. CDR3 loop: CASSPPTYNYGYTF. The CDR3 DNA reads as TGTGCCAGCTCACCACCAACTTATAACTATGGCTACACCTTC. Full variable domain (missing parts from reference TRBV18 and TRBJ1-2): NAGVMQNPRHLVRRRGQEARLRCSPMKGHSHVYWYRQLPEEGLKFMVYLQKENIIDESGMPKERFSAEFPKEGPSILRIQQVVRGDSAAYFCASSPPTYNYGYTFGSGTRLTVV.

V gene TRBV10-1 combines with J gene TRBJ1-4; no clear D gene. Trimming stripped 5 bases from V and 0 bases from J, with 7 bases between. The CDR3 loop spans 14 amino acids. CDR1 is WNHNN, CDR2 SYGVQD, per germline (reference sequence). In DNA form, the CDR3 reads TGCGCCAGCAGTTACGGGGCAACTAATGAAAAACTGTTTTTT. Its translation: CASSYGATNEKLFF.

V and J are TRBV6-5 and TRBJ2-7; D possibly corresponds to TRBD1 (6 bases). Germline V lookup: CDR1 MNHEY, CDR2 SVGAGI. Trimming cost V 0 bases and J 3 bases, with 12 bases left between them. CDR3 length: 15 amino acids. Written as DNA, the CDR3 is TGTGCCAGCAGTTACTCGATCAGGGGAAGCTACGAGCAGTACTTC. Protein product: CASSYSIRGSYEQYF.

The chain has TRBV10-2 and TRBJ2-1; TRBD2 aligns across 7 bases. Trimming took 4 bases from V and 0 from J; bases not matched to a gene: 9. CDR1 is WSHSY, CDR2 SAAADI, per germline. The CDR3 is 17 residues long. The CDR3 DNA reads TGCGCCAGCAGTGTTTCGGCGGGGGTGAGCTCCTACAATGAGCAGTTCTTC. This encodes CASSVSAGVSSYNEQFF.

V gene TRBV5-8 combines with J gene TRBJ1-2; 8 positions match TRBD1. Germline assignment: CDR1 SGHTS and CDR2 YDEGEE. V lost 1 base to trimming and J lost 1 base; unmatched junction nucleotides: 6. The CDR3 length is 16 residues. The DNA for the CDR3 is TGTGCCAGCAGCTTGCCCGGACAGGGTCTTAACTATGGCTACACCTTC. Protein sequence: CASSLPGQGLNYGYTF.

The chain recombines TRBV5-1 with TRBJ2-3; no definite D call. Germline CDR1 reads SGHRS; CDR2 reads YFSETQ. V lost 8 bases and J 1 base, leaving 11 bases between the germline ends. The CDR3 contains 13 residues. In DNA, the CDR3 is TGCGCCAGTCATCCCCTAGGCACAGATACGCAGTATTTT. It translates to CASHPLGTDTQYF.

CDR3 sequence (DNA): TGTGCCAGCAGCTTAGTAGGGCAACTGTTTTTT. Translation gives CASSLVGQLFF. The rearrangement uses TRBV7-9 and TRBJ1-4; D gene uncertain. The V gene's germline CDR1 is SEHNR and CDR2 FQNEAQ (reference sequence). Trimming pared 1 base from V and 12 bases from J, leaving 6 bases between. The CDR3 is made up of 11 amino acids.

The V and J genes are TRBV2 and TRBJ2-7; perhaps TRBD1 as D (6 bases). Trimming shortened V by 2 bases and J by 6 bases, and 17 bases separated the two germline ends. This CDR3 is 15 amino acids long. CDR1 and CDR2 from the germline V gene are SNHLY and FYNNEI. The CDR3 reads CASSERPWQGSEQYF. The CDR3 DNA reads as TGTGCCAGCAGTGAACGCCCCTGGCAGGGGTCCGAGCAGTACTTC.

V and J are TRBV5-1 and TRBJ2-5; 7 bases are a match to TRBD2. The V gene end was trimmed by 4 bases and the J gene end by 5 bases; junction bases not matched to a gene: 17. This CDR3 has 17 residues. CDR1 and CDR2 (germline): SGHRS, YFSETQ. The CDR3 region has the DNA TGCGCCAGCAGCCTACGAATAAGAGGACTAGTGAGTGAGACCCAGTACTTC. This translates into CASSLRIRGLVSETQYF.

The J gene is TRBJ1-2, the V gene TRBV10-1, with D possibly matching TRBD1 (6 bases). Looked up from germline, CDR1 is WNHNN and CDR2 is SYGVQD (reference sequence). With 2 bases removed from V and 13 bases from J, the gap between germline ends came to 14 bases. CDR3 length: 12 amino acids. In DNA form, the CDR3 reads TGCGCCAGCAGTGAGATACAGGGAAAGGGCACCTTC. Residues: CASSEIQGKGTF.

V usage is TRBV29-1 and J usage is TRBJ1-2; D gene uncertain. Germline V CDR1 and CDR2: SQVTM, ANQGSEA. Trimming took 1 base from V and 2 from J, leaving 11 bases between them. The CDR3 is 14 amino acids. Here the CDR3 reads CSVEGRSRNYGYTF. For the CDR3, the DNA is TGCAGCGTTGAAGGAAGGTCGCGGAACTATGGCTACACCTTC.

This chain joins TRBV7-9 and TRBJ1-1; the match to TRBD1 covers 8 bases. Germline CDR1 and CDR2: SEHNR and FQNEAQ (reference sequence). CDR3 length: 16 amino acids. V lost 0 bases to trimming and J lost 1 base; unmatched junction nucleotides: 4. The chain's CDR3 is CASSLAWTGRNTEAFF. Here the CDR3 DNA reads TGTGCCAGCAGCTTAGCCTGGACAGGGAGGAACACTGAAGCTTTCTTT.

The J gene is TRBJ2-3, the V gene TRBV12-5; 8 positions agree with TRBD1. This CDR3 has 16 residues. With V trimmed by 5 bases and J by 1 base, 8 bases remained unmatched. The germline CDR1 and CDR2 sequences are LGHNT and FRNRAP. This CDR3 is CASGLSRGQGTDTQYF. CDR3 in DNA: TGTGCTAGTGGTCTTTCCAGGGGGCAAGGCACAGATACGCAGTATTTT.

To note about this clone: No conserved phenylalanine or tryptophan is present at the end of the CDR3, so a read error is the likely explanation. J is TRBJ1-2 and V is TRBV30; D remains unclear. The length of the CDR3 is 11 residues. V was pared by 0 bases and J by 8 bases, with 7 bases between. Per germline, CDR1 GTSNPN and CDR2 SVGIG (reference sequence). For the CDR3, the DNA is TGTGCCTGGAGTGTAAATAACGGCTACACCCTC. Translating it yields CAWSVNNGYTL.

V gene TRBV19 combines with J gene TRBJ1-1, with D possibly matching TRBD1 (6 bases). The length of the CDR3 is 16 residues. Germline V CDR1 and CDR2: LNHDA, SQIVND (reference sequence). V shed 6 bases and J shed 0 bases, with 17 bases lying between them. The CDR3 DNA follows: TGTGCCAGTAGAGAGTCAAAGGGGGTCATGAACACTGAAGCTTTCTTT. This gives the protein CASRESKGVMNTEAFF.

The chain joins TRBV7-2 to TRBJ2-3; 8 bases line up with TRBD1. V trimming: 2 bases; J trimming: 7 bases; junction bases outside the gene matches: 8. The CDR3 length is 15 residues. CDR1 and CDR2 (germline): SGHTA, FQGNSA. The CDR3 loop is CASSLRTGSVNTQYF. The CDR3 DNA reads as TGTGCCAGCAGCTTAAGGACAGGGTCGGTGAATACGCAGTATTTT. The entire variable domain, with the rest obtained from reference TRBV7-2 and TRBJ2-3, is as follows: GAGVSQSPSNKVTEKGKDVELRCDPISGHTALYWYRQSLGQGLEFLIYFQGNSAPDKSGLPSDRFSAERTGGSVSTLTIQRTQQEDSAVYLCASSLRTGSVNTQYFGPGTRLTVL.